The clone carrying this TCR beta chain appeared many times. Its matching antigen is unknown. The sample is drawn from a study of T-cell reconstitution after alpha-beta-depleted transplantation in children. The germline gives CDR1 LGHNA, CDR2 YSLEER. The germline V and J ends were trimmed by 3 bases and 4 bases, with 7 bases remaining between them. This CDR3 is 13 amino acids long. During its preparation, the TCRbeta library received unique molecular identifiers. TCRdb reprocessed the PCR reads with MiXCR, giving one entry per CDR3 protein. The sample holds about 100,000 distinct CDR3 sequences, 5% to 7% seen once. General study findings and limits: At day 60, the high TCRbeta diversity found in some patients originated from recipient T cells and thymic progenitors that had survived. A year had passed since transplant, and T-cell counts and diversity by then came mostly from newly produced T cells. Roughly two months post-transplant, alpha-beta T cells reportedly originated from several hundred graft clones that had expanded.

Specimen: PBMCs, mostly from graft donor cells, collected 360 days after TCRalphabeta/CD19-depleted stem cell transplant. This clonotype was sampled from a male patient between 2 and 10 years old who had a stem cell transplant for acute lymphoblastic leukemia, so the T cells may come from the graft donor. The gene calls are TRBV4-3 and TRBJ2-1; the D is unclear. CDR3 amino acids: CASSQSPYNEQFF. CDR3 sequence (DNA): TGCGCCAGCAGCCAGTCACCGTACAATGAGCAGTTCTTC.